This T cell receptor beta chain was recorded in a study of T-cell reconstitution after alpha-beta-depleted transplantation in children. This clonotype has just a few counts. Using unique molecular identifiers, the investigators prepared the TCRbeta library. TCRdb re-called the PCR reads through MiXCR, storing one row per CDR3 protein. The sample has 250,000 to 300,000 distinct CDR3 sequences; about a tenth are singletons. This CDR3 has 14 residues. V lost 5 bases and J lost 2, with 11 bases in between. Germline V gives CDR1 MGHDK, CDR2 SYGVNS. The receptor's source is a human donor who donated a stem cell graft to a child with SCID. The chain couples TRBV25-1 to TRBJ2-3, with D uncertain. The specimen comprised PBMCs from the stem cell graft donor, sampled from the stem cell graft. In nucleotides, the CDR3 is TGTGCCAGCAGTTCAGCGACGGACACAGATACGCAGTATTTT. The encoded protein is CASSSATDTDTQYF.